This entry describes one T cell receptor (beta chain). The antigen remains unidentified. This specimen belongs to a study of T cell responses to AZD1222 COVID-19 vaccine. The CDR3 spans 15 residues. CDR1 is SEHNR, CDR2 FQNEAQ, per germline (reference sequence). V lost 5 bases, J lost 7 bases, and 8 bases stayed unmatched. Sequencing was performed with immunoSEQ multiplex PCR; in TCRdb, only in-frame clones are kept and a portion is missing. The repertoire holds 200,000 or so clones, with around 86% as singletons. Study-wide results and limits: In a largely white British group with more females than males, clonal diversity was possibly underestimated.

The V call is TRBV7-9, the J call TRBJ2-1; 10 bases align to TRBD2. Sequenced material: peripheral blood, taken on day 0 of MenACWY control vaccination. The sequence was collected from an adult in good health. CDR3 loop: CASSPLAAGGNEQFF. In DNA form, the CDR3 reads TGTGCCAGCAGCCCCCTTGCAGCGGGGGGGAATGAGCAGTTCTTC.